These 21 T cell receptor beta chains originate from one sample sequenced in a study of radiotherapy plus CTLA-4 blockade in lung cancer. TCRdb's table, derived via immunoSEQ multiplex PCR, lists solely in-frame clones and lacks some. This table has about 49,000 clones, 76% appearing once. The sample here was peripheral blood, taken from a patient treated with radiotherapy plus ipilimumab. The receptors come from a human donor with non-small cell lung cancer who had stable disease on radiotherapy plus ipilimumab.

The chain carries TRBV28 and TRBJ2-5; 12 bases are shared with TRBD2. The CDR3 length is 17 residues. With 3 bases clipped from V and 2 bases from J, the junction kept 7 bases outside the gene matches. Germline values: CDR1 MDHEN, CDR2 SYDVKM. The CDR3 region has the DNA TGTGCCAGCAGTTTTCTAGCGGGGGGGCCAGGGCAAGAGACCCAGTACTTC. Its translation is CASSFLAGGPGQETQYF.

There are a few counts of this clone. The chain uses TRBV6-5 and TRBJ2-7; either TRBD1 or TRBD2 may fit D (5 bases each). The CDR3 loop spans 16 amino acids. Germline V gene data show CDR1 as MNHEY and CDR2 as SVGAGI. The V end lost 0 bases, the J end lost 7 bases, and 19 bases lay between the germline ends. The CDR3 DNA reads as TGTGCCAGCAGTTACTCCCCGGGACGCGCGCCGGGGGAGCAGTACTTC. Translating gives CASSYSPGRAPGEQYF.

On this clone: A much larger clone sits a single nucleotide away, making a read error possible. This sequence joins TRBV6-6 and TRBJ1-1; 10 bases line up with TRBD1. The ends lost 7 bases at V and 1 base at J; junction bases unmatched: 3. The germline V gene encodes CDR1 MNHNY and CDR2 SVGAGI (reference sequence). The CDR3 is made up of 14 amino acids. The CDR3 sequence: CASTGTGANTEAFF. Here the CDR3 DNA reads TGTGCCAGCACCGGGACAGGGGCGAACACTGAAGCTTTCTTT.

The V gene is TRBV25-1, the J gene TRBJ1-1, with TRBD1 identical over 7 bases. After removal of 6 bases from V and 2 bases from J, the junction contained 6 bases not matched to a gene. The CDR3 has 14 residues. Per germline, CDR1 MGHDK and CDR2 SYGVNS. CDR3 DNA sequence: TGTGCCAGCAGGGGGGACAGTCAAAACACTGAAGCTTTCTTT. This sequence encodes CASRGDSQNTEAFF.

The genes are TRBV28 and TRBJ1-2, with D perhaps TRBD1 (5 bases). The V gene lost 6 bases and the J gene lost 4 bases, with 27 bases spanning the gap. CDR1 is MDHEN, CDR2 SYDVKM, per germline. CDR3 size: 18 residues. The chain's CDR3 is CASSDRRAGSPQGYGYTF. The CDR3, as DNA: TGTGCCAGCAGCGACCGACGGGCAGGTTCTCCTCAGGGCTATGGCTACACCTTC.

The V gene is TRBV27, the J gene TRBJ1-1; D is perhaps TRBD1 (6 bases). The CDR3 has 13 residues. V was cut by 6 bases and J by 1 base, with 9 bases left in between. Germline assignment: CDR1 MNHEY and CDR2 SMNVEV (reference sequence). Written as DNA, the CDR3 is TGTGCCAGCAGACTACAGGGGAACACTGAAGCTTTCTTT. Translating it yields CASRLQGNTEAFF.

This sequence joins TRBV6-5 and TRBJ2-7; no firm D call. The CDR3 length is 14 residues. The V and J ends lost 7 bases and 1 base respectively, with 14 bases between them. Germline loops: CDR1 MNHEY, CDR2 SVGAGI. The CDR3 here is CASKVTAGSYEQYV. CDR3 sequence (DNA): TGTGCCAGCAAAGTGACGGCCGGGTCCTACGAGCAGTACGTC.

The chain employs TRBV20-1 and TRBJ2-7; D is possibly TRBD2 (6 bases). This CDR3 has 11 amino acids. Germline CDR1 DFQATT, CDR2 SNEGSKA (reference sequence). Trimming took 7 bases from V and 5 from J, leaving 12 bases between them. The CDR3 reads CSVRREHEQYF. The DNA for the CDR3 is TGCAGTGTCCGGAGGGAACACGAGCAGTACTTC.

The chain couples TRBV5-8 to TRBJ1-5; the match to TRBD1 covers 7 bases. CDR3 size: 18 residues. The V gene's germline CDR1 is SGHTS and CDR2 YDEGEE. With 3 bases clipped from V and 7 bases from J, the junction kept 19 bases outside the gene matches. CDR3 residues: CASSSSSRLTGWRQPQHF. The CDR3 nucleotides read TGTGCCAGCAGCTCCTCCTCCAGACTGACAGGGTGGCGGCAGCCCCAGCATTTT. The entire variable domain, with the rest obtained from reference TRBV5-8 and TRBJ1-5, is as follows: EAGVTQSPTHLIKTRGQQATLRCSPISGHTSVYWYQQALGLGLQFLLWYDEGEERNRGNFPPRFSGRQFPNYSSELNVNALELEDSALYLCASSSSSRLTGWRQPQHFGDGTRLSIL.

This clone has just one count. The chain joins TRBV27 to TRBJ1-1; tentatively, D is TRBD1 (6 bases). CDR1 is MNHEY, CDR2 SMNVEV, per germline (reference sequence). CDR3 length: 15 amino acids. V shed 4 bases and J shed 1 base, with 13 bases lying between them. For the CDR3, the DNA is TGTGCCAGCAGTTATTATCGGGGGGCGAACACTGAAGCTTTCTTT. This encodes CASSYYRGANTEAFF.

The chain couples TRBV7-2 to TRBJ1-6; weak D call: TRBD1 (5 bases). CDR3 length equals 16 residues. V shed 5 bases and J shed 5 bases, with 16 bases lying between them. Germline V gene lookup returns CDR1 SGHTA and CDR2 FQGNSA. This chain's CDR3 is CASSLYPGPNNSPLHF. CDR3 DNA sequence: TGTGCCAGCAGCCTATACCCAGGGCCTAATAATTCACCCCTCCACTTT.

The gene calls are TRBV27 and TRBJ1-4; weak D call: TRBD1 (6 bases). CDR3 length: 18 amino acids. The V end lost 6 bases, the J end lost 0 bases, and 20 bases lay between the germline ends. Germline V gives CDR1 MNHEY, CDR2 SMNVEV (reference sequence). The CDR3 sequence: CASSGFYGGAATNEKLFF. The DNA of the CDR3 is TGTGCCAGCAGCGGATTCTACGGGGGCGCTGCAACTAATGAAAAACTGTTTTTT.

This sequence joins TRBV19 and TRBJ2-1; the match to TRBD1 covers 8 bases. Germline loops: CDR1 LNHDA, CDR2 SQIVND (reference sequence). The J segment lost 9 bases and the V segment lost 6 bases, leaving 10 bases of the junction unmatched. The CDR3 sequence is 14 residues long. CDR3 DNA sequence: TGTGCCAGTAGCCCGGGACAGGTGTCGTCTGAGCAGTTCTTC. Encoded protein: CASSPGQVSSEQFF.

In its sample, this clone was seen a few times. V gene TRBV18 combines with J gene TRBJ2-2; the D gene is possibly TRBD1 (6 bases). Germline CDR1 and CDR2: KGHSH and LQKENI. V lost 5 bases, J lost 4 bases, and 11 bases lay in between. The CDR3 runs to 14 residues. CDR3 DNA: TGTGCCAGCTCAACAACACAGGGCACCGGGGAGCTGTTTTTT. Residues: CASSTTQGTGELFF.

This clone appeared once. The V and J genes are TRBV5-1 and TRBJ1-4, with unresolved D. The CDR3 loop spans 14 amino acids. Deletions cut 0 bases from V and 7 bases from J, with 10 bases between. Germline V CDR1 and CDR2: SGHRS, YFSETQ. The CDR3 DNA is TGCGCCAGCAGCTTGGCCGGGGTACGTGAAAAACTGTTTTTT. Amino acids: CASSLAGVREKLFF.

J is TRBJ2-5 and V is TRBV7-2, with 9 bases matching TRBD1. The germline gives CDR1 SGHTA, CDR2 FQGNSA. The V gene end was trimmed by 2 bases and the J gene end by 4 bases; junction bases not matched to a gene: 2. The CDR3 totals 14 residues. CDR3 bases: TGTGCCAGCAGCTTACAGGGACAGGGAGAGACCCAGTACTTC. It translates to CASSLQGQGETQYF.

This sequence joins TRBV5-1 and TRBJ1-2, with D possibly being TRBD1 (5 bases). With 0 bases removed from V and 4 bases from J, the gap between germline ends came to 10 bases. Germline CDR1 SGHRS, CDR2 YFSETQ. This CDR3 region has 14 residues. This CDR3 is CASSLDSGRYGYTF. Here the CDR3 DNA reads TGCGCCAGCAGCTTGGATTCAGGGCGCTATGGCTACACCTTC.

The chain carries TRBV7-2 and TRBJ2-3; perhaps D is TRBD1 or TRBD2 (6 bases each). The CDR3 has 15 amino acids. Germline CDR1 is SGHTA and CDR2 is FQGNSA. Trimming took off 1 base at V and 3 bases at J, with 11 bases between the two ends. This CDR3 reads CASSLDGGGTDTQYF. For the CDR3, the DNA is TGTGCCAGCAGCTTAGATGGAGGGGGGACAGATACGCAGTATTTT.

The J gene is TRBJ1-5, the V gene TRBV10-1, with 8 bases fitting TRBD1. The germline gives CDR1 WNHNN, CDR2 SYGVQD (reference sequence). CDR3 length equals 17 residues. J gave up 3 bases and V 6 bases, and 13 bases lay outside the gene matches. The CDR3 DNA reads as TGCGCCAGCAGCCTCCCCTGGGACAGGATACTCAATCAGCCCCAGCATTTT. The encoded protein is CASSLPWDRILNQPQHF.

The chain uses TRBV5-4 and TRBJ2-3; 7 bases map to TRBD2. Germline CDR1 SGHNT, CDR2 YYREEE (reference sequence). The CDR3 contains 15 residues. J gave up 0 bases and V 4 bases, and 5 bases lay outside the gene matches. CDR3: CASSRSGASTDTQYF. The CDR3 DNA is TGTGCCAGCAGCCGAAGCGGGGCTAGCACAGATACGCAGTATTTT.

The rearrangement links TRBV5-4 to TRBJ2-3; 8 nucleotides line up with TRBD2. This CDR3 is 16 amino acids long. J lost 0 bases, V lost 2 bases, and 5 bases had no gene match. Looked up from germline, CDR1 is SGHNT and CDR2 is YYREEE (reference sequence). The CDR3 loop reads CASSLAGASSTDTQYF. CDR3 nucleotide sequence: TGTGCCAGCAGCTTAGCGGGGGCCTCTAGCACAGATACGCAGTATTTT.